This T cell receptor beta chain was found in a study of blood T cell repertoires in COVID-19. CDR1 and CDR2 (germline): MDHEN, SYDVKM. V gave up 7 bases and J gave up 1 base, with 14 bases separating them. The CDR3 length is 15 residues. How the authors handled the data: Cell counts per sample came from amplifying reference gene primers. Assay used: immunoSEQ multiplex PCR; TCRdb lists only in-frame clones, some missing. V and J calls and clone size are as listed in that table; D and trimming were resolved from the DNA. In the table there are 150,000 to 200,000 clones, roughly 83% of which are singletons.

Material for sequencing was peripheral blood. The TCR comes from a woman in her 40s with COVID-19, enrolled during active disease. V and J are TRBV28 and TRBJ2-1; TRBD1 might be the D (6 bases). CDR3 sequence (DNA): TGTGCCAGCACCCCGGACAGAGAATCCTACAATGAGCAGTTCTTC. Its protein product is CASTPDRESYNEQFF. The variable domain in full, completed from reference TRBV28 and TRBJ2-1, reads DVKVTQSSRYLVKRTGEKVFLECVQDMDHENMFWYRQDPGLGLRLIYFSYDVKMKEKGDIPEGYSVSREKKERFSLILESASTNQTSMYLCASTPDRESYNEQFFGPGTRLTVL.